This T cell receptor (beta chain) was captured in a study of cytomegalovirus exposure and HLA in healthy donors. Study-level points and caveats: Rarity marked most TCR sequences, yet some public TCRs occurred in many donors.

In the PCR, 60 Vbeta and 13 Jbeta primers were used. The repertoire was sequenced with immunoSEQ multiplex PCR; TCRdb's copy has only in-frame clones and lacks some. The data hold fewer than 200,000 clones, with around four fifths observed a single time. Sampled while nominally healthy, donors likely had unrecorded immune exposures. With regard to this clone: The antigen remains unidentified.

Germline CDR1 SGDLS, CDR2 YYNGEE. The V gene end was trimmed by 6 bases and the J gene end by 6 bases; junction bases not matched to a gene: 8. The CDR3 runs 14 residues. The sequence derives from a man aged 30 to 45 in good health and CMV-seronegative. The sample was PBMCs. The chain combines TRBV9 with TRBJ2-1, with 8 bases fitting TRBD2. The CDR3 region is CASTDGGAINEQFF. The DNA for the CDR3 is TGTGCCAGCACCGACGGGGGGGCTATCAATGAGCAGTTCTTC.